What follows are 22 T cell receptor beta chains derived from one specimen sequenced in a study of response to subunit inactivated influenza vaccine. Using its own MiXCR run on the RT-PCR reads, TCRdb lists one record per CDR3 protein. Seen here are approximately 520,000 distinct CDR3 sequences, approximately 15% observed once, and the top ten hold less than 4%. The sequenced sample was CD4+ T cells sorted from PBMCs, obtained roughly 24 months after vaccination. The receptors were gathered from a man between 50 and 69 years old who received an inactivated influenza vaccine.

This clonotype has just a few counts. The gene calls are TRBV7-3 and TRBJ2-1; possible D gene TRBD1, 5 bases. The ends were cut back, 4 bases at V and 1 base at J, with 14 bases in the middle. This CDR3 is built from 16 residues. Germline assignment: CDR1 SGHTA and CDR2 FQGTGA. CDR3 sequence: CASSSAGRLSYNEQFF. The DNA of the CDR3 is TGTGCCAGCAGCTCGGCAGGGCGGTTATCCTACAATGAGCAGTTCTTC.

This clonotype has just a few counts. The chain joins TRBV20-1 to TRBJ2-1; 10 bases are shared with TRBD1. The length of the CDR3 is 14 residues. V gave up 3 bases and J gave up 10 bases; unmatched junction bases: 9. Per germline, CDR1 DFQATT and CDR2 SNEGSKA (reference sequence). The CDR3: CSASSDRGSFEQFF. CDR3 nucleotide sequence: TGCAGTGCTAGCTCGGACAGGGGGTCTTTCGAGCAGTTCTTC.

This clonotype was detected only a few times. This chain joins TRBV4-3 and TRBJ2-7; 7 bases are a match to TRBD1. Per germline, CDR1 LGHNA and CDR2 YSLEER. V lost 4 bases and J lost 3; bases outside the gene matches: 9. The CDR3 loop spans 15 amino acids. CDR3 DNA sequence: TGCGCCAGCAGCCCCCTCGTGGGACAGAACTACGAGCAGTACTTC. It is translated as CASSPLVGQNYEQYF.

The V call is TRBV3-1, the J call TRBJ1-1; tentative D call: TRBD1 (6 bases). The CDR3 totals 13 residues. Trimming shortened V by 6 bases and J by 8 bases, and 16 bases separated the two germline ends. Germline CDR1 reads LGHDT; CDR2 reads YNNKEL (reference sequence). The CDR3 nucleotides are TGTGCCAGCAGGTTCGGACAGACTGGAGAAGCTTTCTTT. This gives the protein CASRFGQTGEAFF.

In its sample, this clonotype was seen many times. V and J are TRBV7-9 and TRBJ1-1; TRBD1 aligns across 7 bases. Germline CDR1 and CDR2: SEHNR and FQNEAQ (reference sequence). CDR3 length: 15 amino acids. V lost 0 bases and J lost 2; bases outside the gene matches: 3. The CDR3 nucleotides are TGTGCCAGCAGCTTAGCCGGGACAGACAACACTGAAGCTTTCTTT. This translates into CASSLAGTDNTEAFF.

In nucleotides, the CDR3 is TGTGCCAGCACCGCGGTGCGGGGGGTAGGGGAGCAGTACTTC. Its translation: CASTAVRGVGEQYF. The J gene is TRBJ2-7, the V gene TRBV11-1; 8 nucleotides align to TRBD2. CDR3 length equals 14 residues. Germline lookup yields CDR1 SGHAT and CDR2 FQDESV (reference sequence). Losses at the gene ends were 7 bases for V and 7 bases for J; bases not matched to a gene: 12.

This clonotype was picked up one time. This CDR3 reads CASQRLSLETQYF. The CDR3 DNA is TGTGCCAGCCAAAGGTTAAGTCTGGAGACCCAGTACTTC. The rearrangement uses TRBV6-2 or TRBV6-3 and TRBJ2-5; D call uncertain. In germline, CDR1 is MNHEY, CDR2 SVGEGT. Trimming shortened V by 8 bases and J by 5 bases, and 15 bases separated the two germline ends. The CDR3 totals 13 residues.

This clonotype was detected only a few times. The chain is built from TRBV7-9 and TRBJ1-2; possible D gene TRBD1, 6 bases. From germline, CDR1 is SEHNR and CDR2 FQNEAQ (reference sequence). The CDR3 contains 15 residues. Trimming cost V 0 bases and J 5 bases, with 13 bases left between them. The DNA of the CDR3 is TGTGCCAGCAGCTTAGCTGGGGGGCCGGAATATGGCTACACCTTC. Encoded protein: CASSLAGGPEYGYTF.

This clonotype was seen more than once but under ten times. The rearrangement joins TRBV27 to TRBJ2-3; 11 positions agree with TRBD2. Looked up from germline, CDR1 is MNHEY and CDR2 is SMNVEV (reference sequence). J gave up 2 bases and V 2 bases, and 6 bases lay outside the gene matches. CDR3 length: 17 amino acids. This CDR3 is CASSLRRLAGITDTQYF. CDR3 bases: TGTGCCAGCAGTTTAAGGAGACTAGCGGGGATCACAGATACGCAGTATTTT.

The J gene is TRBJ2-5, the V gene TRBV6-1, with D perhaps TRBD1 (6 bases). V shed 6 bases and J shed 2 bases, with 13 bases lying between them. CDR1 and CDR2 from the germline V gene are MNHNS and SASEGT. The CDR3 consists of 14 residues. The CDR3 DNA reads as TGTGCCAGCAGAGACCGCAGGGGTCAAGAGACCCAGTACTTC. This encodes CASRDRRGQETQYF.

The chain uses TRBV6-1 and TRBJ1-1; D is possibly TRBD1 (6 bases). Germline CDR1 reads MNHNS; CDR2 reads SASEGT. The V and J ends lost 1 base and 5 bases respectively, with 11 bases between them. The CDR3 has 14 residues. The CDR3 nucleotides are TGTGCCAGCAGTGAAGTAGGGGGGTGGACTGAAGCTTTCTTT. Its protein is CASSEVGGWTEAFF.

There are a few counts of this clonotype. The chain recombines TRBV7-2 with TRBJ2-7; 11 bases align to TRBD1. CDR3 length: 17 amino acids. Germline V gene data show CDR1 as SGHTA and CDR2 as FQGNSA. V gave up 4 bases and J gave up 1 base; unmatched junction bases: 9. The CDR3 loop reads CASSYTGTGGSSYEQYF. The CDR3 nucleotides read TGTGCCAGCAGCTACACCGGGACAGGGGGATCGTCCTACGAGCAGTACTTC.

This clonotype was recorded at least ten times. The chain recombines TRBV28 with TRBJ2-1; D is unclear. The CDR3 runs to 10 residues. Germline values: CDR1 MDHEN, CDR2 SYDVKM. V was cut by 8 bases and J by 3 bases, with 2 bases left in between. This chain's CDR3 is CASGYNEQFF. In DNA form, the CDR3 reads TGTGCCAGCGGCTACAATGAGCAGTTCTTC.

V is TRBV4-3 and J is TRBJ1-2, with no clear D. Trimming removed 2 bases from V and 6 bases from J, with 10 bases in between. The CDR3 is made up of 13 amino acids. CDR1 is LGHNA, CDR2 YSLEER, per germline. CDR3 coding DNA: TGCGCCAGCAGCCAACACCTCAATGATGGCTACACCTTC. This translates into CASSQHLNDGYTF.

This clonotype was seen many times. This chain links TRBV7-9 with TRBJ2-1; the D gene is possibly TRBD1 (5 bases). The CDR3 runs to 12 residues. The germline V gene has CDR1 SEHNR and CDR2 FQNEAQ (reference sequence). Trimming pared 1 base from V and 7 bases from J, leaving 5 bases between. CDR3 sequence: CASSLDRNEQFF. CDR3 in DNA: TGTGCCAGCAGCTTAGACAGGAATGAGCAGTTCTTC.

The V and J genes are TRBV29-1 and TRBJ1-5; D perhaps matches TRBD1 (5 bases). Germline-derived CDR1 and CDR2 are SQVTM and ANQGSEA. V gave up 4 bases and J gave up 3 bases, with 10 bases separating them. CDR3 size: 13 residues. CDR3 in DNA: TGCAGCGTTGGGGGGAGTGCCAATCAGCCCCAGCATTTT. This sequence encodes CSVGGSANQPQHF.

Details on this clonotype: In this CDR3 the conserved last residue, phenylalanine or tryptophan, is missing, so a read error is likely. The CDR3 protein is CASSLVAGVLDTQYS. DNA for the CDR3: TGTGCCAGCAGCTTAGTAGCGGGAGTTTTAGATACGCAGTATTCT. This rearrangement joins TRBV11-2 to TRBJ2-3; 9 positions match TRBD2. This CDR3 is 15 amino acids long. With 1 base clipped from V and 5 bases from J, the junction kept 4 bases outside the gene matches. Germline V CDR1 and CDR2: SGHAT, FQNNGV.

The V call is TRBV12-3 or TRBV12-4, the J call TRBJ2-5; TRBD2 agrees at 7 bases. The CDR3 totals 15 residues. Trimming at V came to 4 bases and at J to 4 bases, leaving 9 bases not matched to a gene. CDR3 in DNA: TGTGCCAGCAGTTACAGTGGGCCTAGCGGAGAGACCCAGTACTTC. This gives the protein CASSYSGPSGETQYF.

The rearrangement links TRBV20-1 to TRBJ2-4; D remains ambiguous. V lost 6 bases to trimming and J lost 6 bases, with 15 bases between them. CDR1 is DFQATT and CDR2 is SNEGSKA in the germline V gene (reference sequence). The CDR3 spans 13 residues. The CDR3 DNA is TGCAGTGCCCGAGCCGGGTGGGGAAACATTCAGTACTTC. Its protein is CSARAGWGNIQYF.

The chain carries TRBV7-8 and TRBJ2-1; TRBD2 agrees at 11 bases. CDR3 length: 17 residues. The V gene's germline CDR1 is SGHVS and CDR2 FQNEAQ. V shed 5 bases, J shed 3 bases, and the junction held 9 bases outside the gene matches. This chain's CDR3 is CASSLVSGGDHYNEQFF. The CDR3 nucleotides are TGTGCCAGCAGCCTCGTTAGCGGGGGGGACCACTACAATGAGCAGTTCTTC.

The rearrangement joins TRBV3-1 to TRBJ1-2; D gene uncertain. Germline CDR1 is LGHDT and CDR2 is YNNKEL (reference sequence). V lost 0 bases and J 2 bases, leaving 7 bases between the germline ends. This CDR3 is built from 14 residues. CDR3 sequence: CASSQDTRNYGYTF. The CDR3 DNA sequence: TGTGCCAGCAGCCAAGATACCAGGAACTATGGCTACACCTTC.

J is TRBJ2-5 and V is TRBV5-6, with 8 bases that match TRBD2. CDR3 length equals 15 residues. The germline V gene encodes CDR1 SGHDT and CDR2 YYEEEE. The V segment lost 3 bases and the J segment 6 bases; nucleotides outside the gene matches: 10. The CDR3 protein is CASSSGLEEGKTQYF. The CDR3 nucleotides are TGTGCCAGCAGCTCGGGACTAGAGGAGGGGAAGACCCAGTACTTC.